This T cell receptor (beta chain) was sequenced during a study of neurological immune-mediated disorders. In every sequencing run, more than 200 million TCR-beta sequences were generated from 15-18 subjects. TCRdb called the 5' RACE reads again in MiXCR, with one record for every CDR3 protein. The sample shows about 25,000 distinct CDR3 sequences, 3.3% of them seen only once. This CDR3 spans 13 amino acids. V was clipped by 6 bases and J by 4 bases, with 9 bases between them. This clonotype showed up many times. The sequenced sample was PBMCs. This TCR was sampled from a woman in her thirties with multiple sclerosis. This chain joins TRBV12-3 or TRBV12-4 and TRBJ2-2; D is unresolved. This chain's CDR3 is CASRAMGTGELFF. CDR3 coding DNA: TGTGCCAGCAGGGCTATGGGCACCGGGGAGCTGTTTTTT.